This T cell receptor beta chain appears in the sequencing data of a study of shared clonotypes between healthy human individuals. About the study: Per donor, three plates held CD4 naive cells, three held CD4 memory, two held CD8 naive and one held CD8 memory.

The CDR3 is 14 residues long. Per the germline V gene, CDR1 is SGDLS and CDR2 is YYNGEE. V lost 4 bases and J lost 5, with 15 bases in between. Naive CD8 cells lacked CD45RO, underwent positive selection for CCR7 and left out terminally differentiated effector memory CD45RA+ cells. This clone was picked up a small number of times. Its cognate antigen is unknown. The identical CDR3 is also encoded by other nucleotide sequences in the sample. Several immunoSEQ plates received, in even portions, the genomic DNA of each subset. Profiled with immunoSEQ multiplex PCR; TCRdb holds only in-frame clones, not every one. The sample holds approximately 2,200,000 clones, 90% to 95% seen once. Study-level points and caveats: Larger estimated richness was generally recorded for naive subsets relative to memory subsets.

The sequencing input was naive CD8+ T cells from PBMCs. The receptor's source is a man younger than 35 in good health. Some clones in this sample may be carry-over from other donors' samples. V gene TRBV9 combines with J gene TRBJ1-1; D is possibly TRBD1 (5 bases). CDR3 protein: CASSPGGGGTEAFF. The DNA of the CDR3 is TGTGCCAGCAGCCCTGGGGGTGGCGGAACTGAAGCTTTCTTT.